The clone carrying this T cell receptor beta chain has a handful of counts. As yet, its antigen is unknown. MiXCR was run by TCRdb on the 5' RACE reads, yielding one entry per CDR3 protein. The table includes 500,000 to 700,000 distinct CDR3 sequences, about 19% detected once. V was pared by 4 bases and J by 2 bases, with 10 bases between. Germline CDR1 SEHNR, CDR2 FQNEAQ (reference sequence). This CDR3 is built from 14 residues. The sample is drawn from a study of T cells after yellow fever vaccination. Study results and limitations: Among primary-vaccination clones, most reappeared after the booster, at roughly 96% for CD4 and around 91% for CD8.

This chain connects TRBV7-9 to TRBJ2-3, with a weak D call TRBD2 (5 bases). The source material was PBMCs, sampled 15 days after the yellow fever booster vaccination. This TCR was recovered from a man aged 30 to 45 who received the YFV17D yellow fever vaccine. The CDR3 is CASSSLTITDTQYF. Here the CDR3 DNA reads TGTGCCAGCAGCTCTCTGACTATCACAGATACGCAGTATTTT.